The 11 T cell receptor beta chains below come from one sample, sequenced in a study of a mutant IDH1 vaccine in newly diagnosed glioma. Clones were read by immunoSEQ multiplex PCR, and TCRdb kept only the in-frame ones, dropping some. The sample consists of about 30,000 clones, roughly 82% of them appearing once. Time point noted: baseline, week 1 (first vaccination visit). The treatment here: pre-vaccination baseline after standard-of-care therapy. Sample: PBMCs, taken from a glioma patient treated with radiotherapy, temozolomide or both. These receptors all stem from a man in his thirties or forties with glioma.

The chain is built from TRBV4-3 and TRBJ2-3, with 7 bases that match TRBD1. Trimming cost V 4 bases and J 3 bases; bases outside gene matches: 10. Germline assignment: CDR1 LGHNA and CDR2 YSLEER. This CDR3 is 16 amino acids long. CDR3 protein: CASSLSSGQDTDTQYF. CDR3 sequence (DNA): TGCGCCAGCAGCCTCTCCAGTGGACAGGATACAGATACGCAGTATTTT.

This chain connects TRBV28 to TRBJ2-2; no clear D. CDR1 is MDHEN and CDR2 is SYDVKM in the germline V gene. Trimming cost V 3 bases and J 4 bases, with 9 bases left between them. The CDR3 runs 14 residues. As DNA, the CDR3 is TGTGCCAGCAGTTTCGCCTCAGGCACCGGGGAGCTGTTTTTT. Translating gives CASSFASGTGELFF.

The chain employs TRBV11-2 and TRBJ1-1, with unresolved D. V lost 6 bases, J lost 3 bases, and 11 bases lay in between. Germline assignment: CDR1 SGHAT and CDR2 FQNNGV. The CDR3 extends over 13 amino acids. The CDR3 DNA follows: TGTGCCAGCAGACGTACTAGGGACACTGAAGCTTTCTTT. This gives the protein CASRRTRDTEAFF.

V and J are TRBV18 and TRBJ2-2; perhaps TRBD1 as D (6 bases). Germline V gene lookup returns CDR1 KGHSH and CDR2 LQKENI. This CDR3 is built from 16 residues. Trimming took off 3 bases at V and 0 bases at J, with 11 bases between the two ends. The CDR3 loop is CASSPPTGPNTGELFF. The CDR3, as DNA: TGTGCCAGCTCACCGCCGACAGGACCGAACACCGGGGAGCTGTTTTTT.

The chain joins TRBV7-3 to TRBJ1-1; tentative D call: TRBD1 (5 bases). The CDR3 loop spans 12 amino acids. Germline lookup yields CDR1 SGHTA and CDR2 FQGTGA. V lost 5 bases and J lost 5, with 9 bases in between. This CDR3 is CASSLWGTEAFF. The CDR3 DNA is TGTGCCAGCAGCCTCTGGGGGACTGAAGCTTTCTTT.

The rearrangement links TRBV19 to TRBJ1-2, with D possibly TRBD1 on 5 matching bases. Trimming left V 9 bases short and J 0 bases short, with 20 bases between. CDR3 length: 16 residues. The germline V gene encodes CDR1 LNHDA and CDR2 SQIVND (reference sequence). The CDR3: CASRAALQTANYGYTF. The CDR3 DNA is TGTGCCAGCAGGGCAGCGCTCCAGACCGCTAACTATGGCTACACCTTC.

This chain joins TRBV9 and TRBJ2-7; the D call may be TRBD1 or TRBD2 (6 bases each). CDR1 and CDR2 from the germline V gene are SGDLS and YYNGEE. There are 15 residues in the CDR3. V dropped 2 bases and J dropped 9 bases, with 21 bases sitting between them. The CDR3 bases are TGTGCCAGCAGCGTCTCCCCGGACAGCCCGGAGGGGCAGTACTTC. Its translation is CASSVSPDSPEGQYF.

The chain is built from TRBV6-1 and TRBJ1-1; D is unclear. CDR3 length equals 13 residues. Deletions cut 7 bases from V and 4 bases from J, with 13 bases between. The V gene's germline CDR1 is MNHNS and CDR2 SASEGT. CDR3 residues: CASTPSGGTEAFF. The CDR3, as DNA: TGTGCCAGCACCCCTTCCGGTGGCACTGAAGCTTTCTTT.

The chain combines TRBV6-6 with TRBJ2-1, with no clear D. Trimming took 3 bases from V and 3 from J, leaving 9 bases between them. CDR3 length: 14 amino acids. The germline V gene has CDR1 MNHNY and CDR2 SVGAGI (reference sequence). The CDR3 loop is CASSYSRIYNEQFF. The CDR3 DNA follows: TGTGCCAGCAGTTATTCTAGGATCTACAATGAGCAGTTCTTC.

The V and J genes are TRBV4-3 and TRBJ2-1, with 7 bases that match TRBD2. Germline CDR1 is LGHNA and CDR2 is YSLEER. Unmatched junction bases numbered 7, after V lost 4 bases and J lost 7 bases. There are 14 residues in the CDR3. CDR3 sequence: CASSLSLGGNEQFF. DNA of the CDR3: TGCGCCAGCAGCCTCTCCTTGGGGGGGAATGAGCAGTTCTTC.

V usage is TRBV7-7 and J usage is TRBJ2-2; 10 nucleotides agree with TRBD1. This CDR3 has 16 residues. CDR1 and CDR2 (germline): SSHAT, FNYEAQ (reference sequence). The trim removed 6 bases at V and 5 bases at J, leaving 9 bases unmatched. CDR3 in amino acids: CASSSQGTGVTGELFF. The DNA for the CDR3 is TGTGCCAGCAGTTCCCAAGGGACAGGGGTTACCGGGGAGCTGTTTTTT.